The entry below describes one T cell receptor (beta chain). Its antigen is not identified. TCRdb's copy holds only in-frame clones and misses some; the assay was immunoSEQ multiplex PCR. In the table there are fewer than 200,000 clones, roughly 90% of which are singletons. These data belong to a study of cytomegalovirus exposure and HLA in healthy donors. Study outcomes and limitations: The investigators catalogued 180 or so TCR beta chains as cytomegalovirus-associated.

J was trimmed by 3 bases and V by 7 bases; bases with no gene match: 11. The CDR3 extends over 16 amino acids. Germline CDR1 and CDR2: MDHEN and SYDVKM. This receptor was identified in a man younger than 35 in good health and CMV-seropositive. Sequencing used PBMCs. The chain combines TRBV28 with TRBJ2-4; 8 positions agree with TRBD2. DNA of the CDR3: TGTGCCAGCAATATATCCGGGACTAGGAGCAAAAACATTCAGTACTTC. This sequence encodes CASNISGTRSKNIQYF.